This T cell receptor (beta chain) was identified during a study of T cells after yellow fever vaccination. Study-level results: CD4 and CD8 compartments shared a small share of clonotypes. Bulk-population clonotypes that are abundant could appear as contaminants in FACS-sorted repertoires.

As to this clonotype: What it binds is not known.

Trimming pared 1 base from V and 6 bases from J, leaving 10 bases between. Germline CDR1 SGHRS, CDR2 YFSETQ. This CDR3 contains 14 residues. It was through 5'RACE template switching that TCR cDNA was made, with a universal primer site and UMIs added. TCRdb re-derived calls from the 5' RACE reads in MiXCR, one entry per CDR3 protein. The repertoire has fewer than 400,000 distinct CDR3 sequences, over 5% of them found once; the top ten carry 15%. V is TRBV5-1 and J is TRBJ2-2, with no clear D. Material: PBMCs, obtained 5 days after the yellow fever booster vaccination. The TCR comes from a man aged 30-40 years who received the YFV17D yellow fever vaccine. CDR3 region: CASSLFGVPGELFF. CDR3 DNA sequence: TGCGCCAGCAGCTTGTTCGGAGTACCCGGGGAGCTGTTTTTT.